This T cell receptor (beta chain) was retrieved from a study of blood T cell repertoires in COVID-19. Study information: Both acute and convalescent COVID-19 samples were obtained from the United States, Italy and Spain. Sources were T cells, B-cell-depleted T cells, or PBMCs; the material itself was cDNA or gDNA.

As handled by the study authors: Nucleated cell number was recorded as an estimate derived from reference gene primer amplification. The method was immunoSEQ multiplex PCR; TCRdb's version includes in-frame clones alone and lacks a portion of them. V and J calls and clone size follow that table, whereas D and trimming were derived from the DNA. The sample carries 30,000 to 35,000 clones, 89% recorded once. After removal of 0 bases from V and 1 base from J, the junction contained 1 base not matched to a gene. Germline lookup yields CDR1 KGHSH and CDR2 LQKENI. CDR3 size: 15 residues. About this clone itself: This sample includes further DNA sequences coding for the same CDR3.

This receptor was obtained from an older man with acute or convalescent COVID-19. V usage is TRBV18 and J usage is TRBJ2-7; 9 bases map to TRBD1. What was sequenced was peripheral blood. This CDR3 is CASSPPGQGSYEQYF. In DNA form, the CDR3 reads TGTGCCAGCTCACCACCGGGACAGGGATCCTACGAGCAGTACTTC. Complete variable domain (other parts from reference TRBV18 and TRBJ2-7): NAGVMQNPRHLVRRRGQEARLRCSPMKGHSHVYWYRQLPEEGLKFMVYLQKENIIDESGMPKERFSAEFPKEGPSILRIQQVVRGDSAAYFCASSPPGQGSYEQYFGPGTRLTVT.